The 12 T cell receptor beta chains below come from one sample, sequenced in a study of blood T cells in healthy people across ages. The authors ran a second PCR of about 6 to 11 cycles using a sample-barcoded 5' primer and a J-beta primer mix. TCRdb redid the calling of the 5' RACE reads with MiXCR, one entry per CDR3 protein. The sample includes about 1.5 million distinct CDR3 sequences, approximately 43% seen only once; the top ten take about 4%. Sample: blood. Receptor source: a woman between 18 and 29 years old in good health.

This clonotype was observed a handful of times. The V gene is TRBV4-2, the J gene TRBJ1-1; D is unclear. The CDR3 length is 14 residues. V was clipped by 0 bases and J by 7 bases, with 12 bases between them. The germline V gene has CDR1 LGHNA and CDR2 YNFKEQ. The CDR3 loop is CASSQDPGLGEAFF. The CDR3 DNA reads as TGTGCCAGCAGCCAAGATCCCGGGCTCGGTGAAGCTTTCTTT.

The chain employs TRBV6-2 or TRBV6-3 and TRBJ1-2, with D possibly matching TRBD1 (5 bases). This CDR3 spans 13 amino acids. The V gene lost 5 bases and the J gene lost 8 bases, with 15 bases spanning the gap. The germline CDR1 and CDR2 sequences are MNHEY and SVGEGT. CDR3 in amino acids: CASSDPKGLGYTF. The CDR3 DNA reads as TGTGCCAGCAGTGACCCGAAGGGGCTCGGCTACACCTTC.

The V call is TRBV25-1, the J call TRBJ1-2; 10 nucleotides agree with TRBD1. V dropped 4 bases and J dropped 3; count of bases not matched to a gene: 14. This CDR3 comprises 18 residues. CDR1 and CDR2 (germline): MGHDK, SYGVNS. The CDR3 loop is CASSVPGTGEANDYGYTF. In DNA form, the CDR3 reads TGTGCCAGCAGTGTCCCCGGGACAGGGGAAGCCAATGACTATGGCTACACCTTC.

The chain couples TRBV24-1 to TRBJ2-1, with D perhaps matching TRBD2 (7 bases). CDR1 and CDR2 (germline): KGHDR, SFDVKD. Trimming took off 3 bases at V and 7 bases at J, with 18 bases between the two ends. CDR3 length equals 16 residues. CDR3 in amino acids: CATSDNRGGEANEQFF. CDR3 DNA sequence: TGTGCCACCAGTGATAATAGAGGGGGGGAGGCTAATGAGCAGTTCTTC.

This clonotype was counted a few times. The chain employs TRBV29-1 and TRBJ2-3; D call uncertain. The CDR3 totals 10 residues. Per germline, CDR1 SQVTM and CDR2 ANQGSEA. Trimming removed 7 bases at V and 2 bases at J, with 4 bases between. In DNA, the CDR3 is TGCAGCGCCTTCACAGATACGCAGTATTTT. This gives the protein CSAFTDTQYF.

The J gene is TRBJ1-5, the V gene TRBV7-2; D gene unclear. The CDR3 consists of 16 residues. In germline, CDR1 is SGHTA, CDR2 FQGNSA. V lost 1 base and J 0 bases, leaving 10 bases between the germline ends. The DNA of the CDR3 is TGTGCCAGCAGCTTAGGCGCAGGATATAGCAATCAGCCCCAGCATTTT. This codes for CASSLGAGYSNQPQHF.

CDR3 sequence (DNA): TGTGCCAGCAGCTTCGCCGGGCCTAATTACGAGCAGTACTTC. It codes for CASSFAGPNYEQYF. The chain employs TRBV7-2 and TRBJ2-7, with D unresolved. Trimming took off 3 bases at V and 4 bases at J, with 13 bases between the two ends. The germline CDR1 and CDR2 sequences are SGHTA and FQGNSA. This CDR3 comprises 14 residues.

This clonotype came up a few times. The rearrangement joins TRBV4-3 to TRBJ1-2; 8 bases map to TRBD1. CDR3 length: 15 amino acids. The germline V gene has CDR1 LGHNA and CDR2 YSLEER. The junction had 6 bases not matched to a gene; V was cut back by 0 bases and J by 6 bases. CDR3 DNA: TGCGCCAGCAGCCAAGATGGTTCAGGGGGCGATGGCTACACCTTC. This gives the protein CASSQDGSGGDGYTF.

The gene calls are TRBV7-2 and TRBJ2-1; no firm D call. The V end lost 5 bases, the J end lost 9 bases, and 17 bases lay between the germline ends. The CDR3 has 14 residues. Per the germline V gene, CDR1 is SGHTA and CDR2 is FQGNSA. As DNA, the CDR3 is TGTGCCAGCAGCGCCCGGATCGTAGGCAGTGAGCAGTTCTTC. This translates into CASSARIVGSEQFF.

There are a few counts of this clonotype. The gene calls are TRBV6-5 and TRBJ2-7; TRBD2 agrees at 12 bases. Trimming took 0 bases from V and 3 from J; bases not matched to a gene: 6. The germline CDR1 and CDR2 sequences are MNHEY and SVGAGI. The CDR3 runs to 17 residues. CDR3 DNA sequence: TGTGCCAGCAGTTACTCGAGTTCTAGCGGGGGGGGCTACGAGCAGTACTTC. It encodes CASSYSSSSGGGYEQYF.

The sample holds a few counts of this clonotype. The V and J genes are TRBV9 and TRBJ2-1, with TRBD1 matching 7 bases. J lost 3 bases, V lost 5 bases, and 5 bases had no gene match. Germline assignment: CDR1 SGDLS and CDR2 YYNGEE. This CDR3 has 14 amino acids. CDR3 nucleotides: TGTGCCAGCAGACCGGGACAGTTCTACAATGAGCAGTTCTTC. It encodes CASRPGQFYNEQFF.

The chain couples TRBV20-1 to TRBJ1-2; TRBD1 is a possible D gene (6 bases). Germline values: CDR1 DFQATT, CDR2 SNEGSKA (reference sequence). V lost 6 bases and J lost 6, with 23 bases in between. The CDR3 is made up of 15 amino acids. DNA for the CDR3: TGCAGTGCCCCCCGGCAGGGGTTTGCTCCAAATGGCTACACCTTC. It yields the protein CSAPRQGFAPNGYTF.